This record concerns one T cell receptor (beta chain) sequence. Its antigen is still unknown. All participating donors were Caucasian adults from Nashville, Tennessee. The CDR3 has 18 residues. Trimming left V 3 bases short and J 2 bases short, with 17 bases between. Per the germline V gene, CDR1 is KGHSH and CDR2 is LQKENI. These data originate in a study of shared clonotypes between healthy human individuals. Study-wide findings and caveats: Rarefaction indicated that sorted-subset sequencing remained incomplete although depth was large. Sampling covered blood only; tissue repertoires likely differ.

Using immunoSEQ multiplex PCR, the repertoire was profiled, and TCRdb retains in-frame clones only, with some absent. The table shows 2 million to 2.5 million clones, with 92% occurring only once. The sample comprised naive CD4+ T cells from PBMCs. The subset denotes: CD45RA+ positively selected. This rearrangement joins TRBV18 to TRBJ2-6, with a tentative D call TRBD1 (6 bases). The sequence was collected from a man in his late teens or twenties in good health. Some clones in this sample may be carry-over from other donors' samples. CDR3 amino acids: CASSPRAGVSTGANVLTF. The CDR3 nucleotides are TGTGCCAGCTCACCCCGGGCAGGGGTATCTACTGGGGCCAACGTCCTGACTTTC. Full variable domain (remainder filled in from reference TRBV18 and TRBJ2-6): NAGVMQNPRHLVRRRGQEARLRCSPMKGHSHVYWYRQLPEEGLKFMVYLQKENIIDESGMPKERFSAEFPKEGPSILRIQQVVRGDSAAYFCASSPRAGVSTGANVLTFGAGSRLTVL.